A selection of T cell receptor beta chains follows, all from one sample in a study of cytomegalovirus exposure and HLA in healthy donors. Here immunoSEQ multiplex PCR was the method, and the copy in TCRdb shows in-frame clones only, minus some. The repertoire includes more than 85,000 clones, roughly 63% of them detected once, and about 5% sits in the top ten. The sample was PBMCs. The source of these receptors is a woman aged 65 to 85 in good health and CMV-seropositive. CDR3s include the opening cysteine and the closing phenylalanine or tryptophan. The order of the fields is D gene, J gene, V gene, clone size, CDR3 DNA, CDR3 protein. D genes are given only for firm matches. The size entry is marked missing in some rows and otherwise reads once, few, many or a size class.

TRBD2 TRBJ2-3 TRBV27 NA TGTGCCAGCAGTCCCACGGGACTAGCGGAATTCACAGATACGCAGTATTTT CASSPTGLAEFTDTQYF
NA TRBJ1-1 TRBV6-6 NA TGTGCCAGCAGTTACTCGGGGCAGGGAGGGGCTGAAGCTTTCTTT CASSYSGQGGAEAFF
TRBD2 TRBJ2-1 TRBV30 NA TGTGCCTGGAGTCCCCCGGGGGGATCCTACAATGAGCAGTTCTTC CAWSPPGGSYNEQFF
TRBD1 TRBJ1-6 TRBV10-3 NA TGTGCCATCAGTGAGTCGGGTGTCGGGACAGGCAATTCACCCCTCCACTTT CAISESGVGTGNSPLHF
TRBD1 TRBJ1-2 TRBV10-3 once TGTGCCATCAGTGTTCTCGACAGGGGCGCTAACTATGGCTACACCTTC CAISVLDRGANYGYTF
TRBD2 TRBJ2-1 TRBV27 NA TGTGCCAGCAGTTTATTTAGCGGGAGGGTCAATGAGCAGTTCTTC CASSLFSGRVNEQFF
NA TRBJ1-2 TRBV5-1 NA TGCGCCAGCAGCTTATCACCGGGCGGGGCGAACTATGGCTACACCTTC CASSLSPGGANYGYTF
NA TRBJ2-5 TRBV7-2 few TGTGCCAGCAGCTTAGCTCCGGGTGGAGGACAAGAGACCCAGTACTTC CASSLAPGGGQETQYF
TRBD2 TRBJ2-3 TRBV4-1 NA TGCGCCAGCAGCCAAGATTGGGGGCCGGGACTAGCGGTAGATACGCAGTATTTT CASSQDWGPGLAVDTQYF
NA TRBJ1-4 TRBV6-5 few TGTGCCAGCCGCTTGGGAGGACTAGAAGGTGAAAAACTGTTTTTT CASRLGGLEGEKLFF
TRBD1 TRBJ2-7 TRBV10-2 NA TGCGCCAGCAGTCCGGGACAGGAAATTTACGAGCAGTACTTC CASSPGQEIYEQYF
NA TRBJ2-1 TRBV5-1 few TGCGCCAGCAGCTTGGAGGGAGGGCAGTTCTTC CASSLEGGQFF
NA TRBJ1-1 TRBV5-1 NA TGCGCCAGCAGCTTCGTAGGGGAAAATGAAGCTTTCTTT CASSFVGENEAFF
NA TRBJ1-5 TRBV30 NA TGTGCCTGGAGGGCAGGGGGCAATCAGCCCCAGCATTTT CAWRAGGNQPQHF
TRBD1 TRBJ1-1 TRBV29-1 NA TGCAGCGTTGGCTTCCGGGACAGGGGGCGAAAGGACACTGAAGCTTTCTTT CSVGFRDRGRKDTEAFF
NA TRBJ1-1 TRBV29-1 NA TGCAGCGTTAAAGAACAGACGAACACTGAAGCTTTCTTT CSVKEQTNTEAFF
TRBD1 TRBJ1-4 TRBV29-1 few TGCAGCGTTCACGTAGGGGACAGTTTTTTGTTTTTT CSVHVGDSFLFF
NA TRBJ1-1 TRBV6-5 NA TGTGCCAGCAGTTTCAGAGGGCGGACGAACACTGAAGCTTTCTTT CASSFRGRTNTEAFF
TRBD1 TRBJ2-7 TRBV15 NA TGTGCCACCAGCAAGGACAGGGGAAACTACGAGCAGTACTTC CATSKDRGNYEQYF
TRBD1 TRBJ2-7 TRBV7-3 NA TGTGCCAGCAGCGCCGCCGGGACAGGGGCAAGAGAGCAGTACTTC CASSAAGTGAREQYF
TRBD1 TRBJ2-1 TRBV13 once TGTGCCAGCAGCTGGGGACAGGGAGTGCCCAATGAGCAGTTCTTC CASSWGQGVPNEQFF
TRBD1 TRBJ2-3 TRBV18 NA TGTGCCAGCTCACCGGGACAGGCCGCAGATACGCAGTATTTT CASSPGQAADTQYF